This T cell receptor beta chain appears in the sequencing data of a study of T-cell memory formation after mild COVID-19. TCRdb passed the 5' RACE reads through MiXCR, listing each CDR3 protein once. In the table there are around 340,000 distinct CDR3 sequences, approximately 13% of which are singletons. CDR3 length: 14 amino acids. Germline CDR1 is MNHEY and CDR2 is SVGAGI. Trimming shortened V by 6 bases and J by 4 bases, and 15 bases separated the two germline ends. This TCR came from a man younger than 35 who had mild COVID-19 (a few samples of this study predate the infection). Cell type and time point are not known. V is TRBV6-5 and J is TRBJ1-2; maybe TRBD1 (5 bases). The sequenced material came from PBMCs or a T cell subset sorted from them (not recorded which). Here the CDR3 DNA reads TGTGCCAGCAGCTACCGACAGCCTCCCTATGGCTACACCTTC. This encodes CASSYRQPPYGYTF.